A single sample is the source of the 19 T cell receptor beta chains below, sequenced in a study of neurological immune-mediated disorders. TCRdb reprocessed the 5' RACE reads with MiXCR, giving one entry per CDR3 protein. Of some 54,000 distinct CDR3 sequences listed, around 10% are singletons. Time point reported: longitudinal time-point 1 (baseline). Sequences were obtained from PBMCs. The origin of the receptors is a male donor with HTLV-1-associated myelopathy (HAM/TSP).

Many counts were recorded for this clonotype. The V call is TRBV27, the J call TRBJ2-1; TRBD2 is a possible D gene (6 bases). The germline gives CDR1 MNHEY, CDR2 SMNVEV (reference sequence). Trimming removed 4 bases at V and 5 bases at J, with 9 bases between. This CDR3 region has 13 residues. CDR3 amino acids: CASSSGLHNEQFF. The DNA of the CDR3 is TGTGCCAGCAGTTCGGGACTCCACAATGAGCAGTTCTTC.

The sample holds many counts of this clonotype. V usage is TRBV5-1 and J usage is TRBJ2-1, with D possibly TRBD1 on 5 matching bases. Trimming pared 3 bases from V and 6 bases from J, leaving 16 bases between. The germline CDR1 and CDR2 sequences are SGHRS and YFSETQ. CDR3 length equals 15 residues. The CDR3 sequence is CASSSRQLGSNEQFF. CDR3 in DNA: TGCGCCAGCAGCTCGAGACAGCTGGGGTCCAATGAGCAGTTCTTC.

This clonotype showed up many times. The chain is built from TRBV5-5 and TRBJ2-3, with a weak D call TRBD2 (6 bases). V lost 4 bases and J 1 base, leaving 13 bases between the germline ends. This CDR3 spans 15 amino acids. Germline CDR1 reads SGHKS; CDR2 reads YYEKEE (reference sequence). The chain's CDR3 is CASSPRGDRTDTQYF. The CDR3 DNA is TGTGCCAGCAGCCCTCGCGGGGACCGCACAGATACGCAGTATTTT.

In this sample, this clonotype turned up many times. The chain carries TRBV5-5 and TRBJ2-6; D unclear. Germline CDR1 reads SGHKS; CDR2 reads YYEKEE (reference sequence). V was pared by 4 bases and J by 0 bases, with 17 bases between. The CDR3 has 18 amino acids. In DNA form, the CDR3 reads TGTGCCAGCAGCCTTCAGTGGTATCCCATCTCTGGGGCCAACGTCCTGACTTTC. Its protein is CASSLQWYPISGANVLTF.

The chain recombines TRBV19 with TRBJ1-5; no reliable D call. Germline V lookup: CDR1 LNHDA, CDR2 SQIVND (reference sequence). V was trimmed by 4 bases and J by 4 bases, leaving 14 bases between them. This CDR3 has 15 amino acids. Here the CDR3 reads CASSKTAIPNQPQHF. The CDR3 DNA reads as TGTGCCAGTAGTAAAACAGCGATACCGAATCAGCCCCAGCATTTT.

Concerning this clonotype: Possible read error: a much larger clone is one base away. The chain uses TRBV15 and TRBJ2-7; D not certain. The V and J ends lost 3 bases and 3 bases respectively, with 6 bases between them. This CDR3 is 12 amino acids long. The germline gives CDR1 LNHNV, CDR2 YYDKDF (reference sequence). The CDR3 loop is CATSSGYYEQYF. In DNA, the CDR3 is TGTGCCACCAGCAGTGGTTACTACGAGCAGTACTTC.

This clonotype was observed a handful of times. V is TRBV7-9 and J is TRBJ1-1; D is undetermined. The germline V gene encodes CDR1 SEHNR and CDR2 FQNEAQ (reference sequence). The V end was cut by 1 base, the J end by 10 bases, with 19 bases between. The CDR3 length is 15 residues. The CDR3 sequence: CASSLGSSGVERAFF. CDR3 nucleotides: TGTGCCAGCAGCTTAGGTAGTTCGGGCGTGGAACGAGCTTTCTTT.

The sample holds many counts of this clonotype. The rearrangement uses TRBV5-1 and TRBJ2-7, with 8 positions matching TRBD1. CDR1 is SGHRS and CDR2 is YFSETQ in the germline V gene. Germline trimming cut 4 bases from V and 3 bases from J; bases unmatched to any gene: 9. The CDR3 spans 15 residues. CDR3: CASSEYGQGGYEQYF. The DNA for the CDR3 is TGCGCCAGCAGCGAATATGGACAGGGAGGCTACGAGCAGTACTTC.

This clonotype came up many times. The CDR3 coding sequence is TGTGCCAGCAGCCCGACCCCCTACGAGCAGTACTTC. It yields the protein CASSPTPYEQYF. V and J are TRBV7-2 and TRBJ2-7; no clear D gene. The ends were cut back, 5 bases at V and 2 bases at J, with 7 bases in the middle. CDR1 is SGHTA and CDR2 is FQGNSA in the germline V gene. The CDR3 is 12 amino acids.

A remark on this clonotype: A read error is possible here, since a much larger clone lies one base away. The chain couples TRBV29-1 to TRBJ1-2; 7 nucleotides match TRBD1. The length of the CDR3 is 11 residues. Trimming cost V 8 bases and J 7 bases; bases outside gene matches: 7. Looked up from germline, CDR1 is SQVTM and CDR2 is ANQGSEA. Here the CDR3 reads CSKNRGTGYTF. The CDR3 DNA reads as TGCAGCAAAAACAGGGGTACTGGCTACACCTTC.

This clonotype was counted many times. The chain employs TRBV5-1 and TRBJ2-3; 8 bases line up with TRBD1. This CDR3 has 15 residues. V was pared by 1 base and J by 5 bases, with 6 bases of the junction left unmatched. In germline, CDR1 is SGHRS, CDR2 YFSETQ. In nucleotides, the CDR3 is TGCGCCAGCAGCTTGAGGCAGGGGGCTGGAGATACGCAGTATTTT. Protein sequence: CASSLRQGAGDTQYF. Filled out from reference TRBV5-1 and TRBJ2-3, the complete variable domain reads KAGVTQTPRYLIKTRGQQVTLSCSPISGHRSVSWYQQTPGQGLQFLFEYFSETQRNKGNFPGRFSGRQFSNSRSEMNVSTLELGDSALYLCASSLRQGAGDTQYFGPGTRLTVL.

There are many counts of this clonotype. V and J are TRBV4-3 and TRBJ2-6; D might be TRBD1 (5 bases). There are 16 residues in the CDR3. V lost 0 bases and J lost 0, with 6 bases in between. Germline V gene sequence: CDR1 LGHNA, CDR2 YSLEER. CDR3 DNA: TGCGCCAGCAGCCAAGAAAGGGGCTCTGGGGCCAACGTCCTGACTTTC. Residues: CASSQERGSGANVLTF.

This clonotype was found many times. The CDR3, as DNA: TGTGCCAGCAGTTACTACCCAGATTCCTACGAGCAGTACTTC. Translation: CASSYYPDSYEQYF. The chain combines TRBV6-2 or TRBV6-3 with TRBJ2-7; D unresolved. The germline V and J ends were trimmed by 1 base and 1 base, with 8 bases remaining between them. This CDR3 is 14 amino acids long. The germline V gene has CDR1 MNHEY and CDR2 SVGEGT.

This clonotype was detected ten times or more. The gene calls are TRBV5-1 and TRBJ2-3; 8 bases are shared with TRBD1. The CDR3 extends over 14 amino acids. Trimming cost V 3 bases and J 6 bases; bases outside gene matches: 6. Germline V gene data show CDR1 as SGHRS and CDR2 as YFSETQ. The CDR3 nucleotides are TGCGCCAGCAGCTGGACAGGGATTGAGGATACGCAGTATTTT. The encoded protein is CASSWTGIEDTQYF.

In its sample, this clonotype was seen many times. The chain recombines TRBV5-1 with TRBJ2-7, with a weak D call TRBD2 (5 bases). The V gene's germline CDR1 is SGHRS and CDR2 YFSETQ. V shed 2 bases and J shed 6 bases, with 12 bases lying between them. The CDR3 consists of 13 residues. CDR3 residues: CASSFIGAGEQYF. CDR3 sequence (DNA): TGCGCCAGCAGCTTTATCGGCGCGGGCGAGCAGTACTTC. Full variable domain (outside the CDR3, taken from reference TRBV5-1 and TRBJ2-7): KAGVTQTPRYLIKTRGQQVTLSCSPISGHRSVSWYQQTPGQGLQFLFEYFSETQRNKGNFPGRFSGRQFSNSRSEMNVSTLELGDSALYLCASSFIGAGEQYFGPGTRLTVT.

Points on this clonotype: A much larger clone lies a single base off, so this may be a read error. The chain carries TRBV7-2 and TRBJ1-1, with D maybe TRBD1 (5 bases). The CDR3 is 13 amino acids. V shed 5 bases and J shed 10 bases, with 17 bases lying between them. CDR1 is SGHTA, CDR2 FQGNSA, per germline. The CDR3 loop reads CASSLGQALVAFF. CDR3 bases: TGTGCCAGCAGCCTGGGGCAGGCCCTTGTAGCTTTCTTT.

This clonotype was counted at least ten times. The V gene is TRBV10-1, the J gene TRBJ2-7; possibly TRBD1 or TRBD2 for D (6 bases each). With 3 bases removed from V and 11 bases from J, the gap between germline ends came to 11 bases. The CDR3 is made up of 11 amino acids. The germline V gene encodes CDR1 WNHNN and CDR2 SYGVQD (reference sequence). Here the CDR3 DNA reads TGCGCCAGCAGTGACGGGGGACACAAGTACTTC. Its translation: CASSDGGHKYF.

This clonotype was picked up many times. This chain links TRBV5-1 with TRBJ2-2; 10 bases line up with TRBD2. The CDR3 extends over 16 amino acids. V lost 7 bases and J lost 0; bases outside the gene matches: 6. Germline V gene sequence: CDR1 SGHRS, CDR2 YFSETQ. In nucleotides, the CDR3 is TGCGCCAGCGCTTTAGGACTAGCGGCGAACACCGGGGAGCTGTTTTTT. Protein sequence: CASALGLAANTGELFF. The full variable domain, with the rest looked up from reference TRBV5-1 and TRBJ2-2, is KAGVTQTPRYLIKTRGQQVTLSCSPISGHRSVSWYQQTPGQGLQFLFEYFSETQRNKGNFPGRFSGRQFSNSRSEMNVSTLELGDSALYLCASALGLAANTGELFFGEGSRLTVL.

This clonotype was seen ten or more times. The chain joins TRBV7-8 to TRBJ2-7; D gene ambiguous. With 5 bases removed from V and 3 bases from J, the gap between germline ends came to 17 bases. Germline assignment: CDR1 SGHVS and CDR2 FQNEAQ. The CDR3 consists of 15 residues. CDR3 amino acids: CASSTQPGAFYEQYF. Written as DNA, the CDR3 is TGTGCCAGCAGCACTCAACCGGGCGCCTTCTACGAGCAGTACTTC.